This passage covers 24 T cell receptor beta chains from one sample sequenced in a study of vaccination and CD4 T cells after COVID-19. TCRdb reprocessed the PCR reads via MiXCR and lists one record per CDR3 protein. Among 20,000 or so distinct CDR3 sequences listed, around three fifths were seen once. This material consisted of CD4+ T cells from blood, taken after SARS-CoV-2 vaccination. The source of these receptors is a human donor who had recovered from COVID-19.

This chain connects TRBV19 to TRBJ1-5; weak D call: TRBD1 (6 bases). Looked up from germline, CDR1 is LNHDA and CDR2 is SQIVND (reference sequence). V dropped 4 bases and J dropped 2 bases, with 12 bases sitting between them. The CDR3 consists of 15 residues. In nucleotides, the CDR3 is TGTGCCAGTAGTAGACCAGGGGCTGGCAATCAGCCCCAGCATTTT. Residues: CASSRPGAGNQPQHF.

The chain employs TRBV19 and TRBJ2-7; possible D gene TRBD2, 5 bases. Germline V gene data show CDR1 as LNHDA and CDR2 as SQIVND (reference sequence). This CDR3 region has 15 residues. V gave up 9 bases and J gave up 0 bases, with 18 bases separating them. The CDR3 nucleotides are TGTGCCAGAGCTCCACAGACTAAGAACTCCTACGAGCAGTACTTC. It is translated as CARAPQTKNSYEQYF.

The rearrangement joins TRBV7-9 to TRBJ1-1; weak D call: TRBD1 (6 bases). Germline V CDR1 and CDR2: SEHNR, FQNEAQ (reference sequence). Deletions cut 5 bases from V and 3 bases from J, with 19 bases between. The CDR3 spans 16 residues. The DNA for the CDR3 is TGTGCCAGCAGCCCTAAAGGGGGATCTCGGGACACTGAAGCTTTCTTT. Its protein is CASSPKGGSRDTEAFF.

The chain carries TRBV10-3 and TRBJ2-7; 7 bases align to TRBD2. This CDR3 is 12 amino acids long. Germline loops: CDR1 ENHRY, CDR2 SYGVKD. Unmatched junction bases numbered 2, after V lost 4 bases and J lost 5 bases. CDR3 nucleotides: TGTGCCATCAGTGGAGGGACTAACGAGCAGTACTTC. Its protein product is CAISGGTNEQYF.

J is TRBJ2-5 and V is TRBV6-2 or TRBV6-3; D is ambiguous. The length of the CDR3 is 14 residues. Trimming removed 5 bases from V and 5 bases from J, with 15 bases in between. From germline, CDR1 is MNHEY and CDR2 SVGEGT. This CDR3 reads CASSRLSIPETQYF. The CDR3 DNA is TGTGCCAGCAGTAGACTTAGCATTCCGGAGACCCAGTACTTC.

This chain connects TRBV28 to TRBJ1-2; D is unresolved. Trimming took 3 bases from V and 2 from J, leaving 4 bases between them. The germline CDR1 and CDR2 sequences are MDHEN and SYDVKM. The CDR3 spans 12 residues. The CDR3 region is CASSLRNYGYTF. The CDR3 nucleotides read TGTGCCAGCAGTTTGAGGAACTATGGCTACACCTTC.

The J gene is TRBJ2-5, the V gene TRBV6-5; weak D call: TRBD2 (5 bases). The CDR3 runs to 13 residues. Germline lookup yields CDR1 MNHEY and CDR2 SVGAGI. Deletions cut 4 bases from V and 2 bases from J, with 8 bases between. CDR3 coding DNA: TGTGCCAGCAGTTCGACGGGACAAGAGACCCAGTACTTC. Translated: CASSSTGQETQYF.

The gene calls are TRBV20-1 and TRBJ1-5; D is unresolved. This CDR3 is built from 14 residues. The V and J ends lost 1 base and 7 bases respectively, with 14 bases between them. Per the germline V gene, CDR1 is DFQATT and CDR2 is SNEGSKA (reference sequence). The CDR3 DNA follows: TGCAGTGCTAGAGTTTTGGCTAGTAACCAGCCCCAGCATTTT. Its translation is CSARVLASNQPQHF.

For this clonotype: One end of the junction fails to match germline, which may point to a read error. The rearrangement links TRBV20-1 to TRBJ2-5; D unresolved. From germline, CDR1 is DFQATT and CDR2 SNEGSKA (reference sequence). The CDR3 runs to 13 residues. The CDR3 coding sequence is TGCAGTGCTCCCCAGAGGAACCAGGAGACCCAGTACTTC. Its protein product is CSAPQRNQETQYF.

This rearrangement joins TRBV11-2 to TRBJ1-3; D is uncertain. Germline CDR1 and CDR2: SGHAT and FQNNGV. The ends were cut back, 6 bases at V and 0 bases at J, with 6 bases in the middle. The CDR3 covers 13 residues. CDR3 sequence (DNA): TGTGCCAGCAGAGGATACTCTGGAAACACCATATATTTT. Its translation: CASRGYSGNTIYF.

This clonotype appeared a few times. This chain's CDR3 is CSAINYGYTF. CDR3 coding DNA: TGCAGTGCCATAAACTATGGCTACACCTTC. This chain joins TRBV20-1 and TRBJ1-2; no reliable D call. This CDR3 spans 10 amino acids. Trimming left V 6 bases short and J 2 bases short, with 4 bases between. The germline gives CDR1 DFQATT, CDR2 SNEGSKA (reference sequence).

A few counts support this clonotype. The CDR3 loop is CASSSGQGEAETQYF. Written as DNA, the CDR3 is TGTGCCAGCAGTTCAGGACAGGGGGAAGCAGAGACCCAGTACTTC. This chain links TRBV5-4 with TRBJ2-5; 10 bases are shared with TRBD1. The V and J ends lost 5 bases and 4 bases, in that order; junction bases with no gene match: 8. Germline V gene data show CDR1 as SGHNT and CDR2 as YYREEE (reference sequence). This CDR3 comprises 15 residues. The full variable domain, rest sourced from reference TRBV5-4 and TRBJ2-5, is ETGVTQSPTHLIKTRGQQVTLRCSSQSGHNTVSWYQQALGQGPQFIFQYYREEENGRGNFPPRFSGLQFPNYSSELNVNALELDDSALYLCASSSGQGEAETQYFGPGTRLLVL.

The V and J genes are TRBV30 and TRBJ1-1; TRBD1 agrees at 7 bases. This CDR3 has 15 residues. The V gene end was trimmed by 0 bases and the J gene end by 6 bases; junction bases not matched to a gene: 10. Germline V CDR1 and CDR2: GTSNPN, SVGIG (reference sequence). The DNA for the CDR3 is TGTGCCTGGAGTGTTTACAGGGGTTGGGTGGCTGAAGCTTTCTTT. It codes for CAWSVYRGWVAEAFF. Full variable domain (outside the CDR3, taken from reference TRBV30 and TRBJ1-1): SQTIHQWPATLVQPVGSPLSLECTVEGTSNPNLYWYRQAAGRGLQLLFYSVGIGQISSEVPQNLSASRPQDRQFILSSKKLLLSDSGFYLCAWSVYRGWVAEAFFGQGTRLTVV.

The gene calls are TRBV16 and TRBJ1-1, with 8 nucleotides matching TRBD1. V lost 4 bases to trimming and J lost 7 bases; unmatched junction nucleotides: 11. The CDR3 is made up of 15 amino acids. Germline values: CDR1 KGHSY, CDR2 FQNENV. Written as DNA, the CDR3 is TGTGCCAGCAGCCGAAGAGCCAGGGGGCCGATTGAAGCTTTCTTT. It encodes CASSRRARGPIEAFF.

The rearrangement links TRBV28 to TRBJ1-2; no clear D gene. The CDR3 is 13 residues long. Germline CDR1 reads MDHEN; CDR2 reads SYDVKM. Deletions cut 3 bases from V and 6 bases from J, with 11 bases between. Here the CDR3 DNA reads TGTGCCAGCAGTTTTTACCCAAGGGATGGCTACACCTTC. As protein: CASSFYPRDGYTF.

The chain employs TRBV6-1 and TRBJ2-4, with a possible D match to TRBD2 (5 bases). This CDR3 contains 14 residues. The V gene lost 5 bases and the J gene lost 3 bases, with 11 bases spanning the gap. Germline-derived CDR1 and CDR2 are MNHNS and SASEGT. CDR3 loop: CASSPAGGKNIQYF. The CDR3, as DNA: TGTGCCAGCAGTCCGGCGGGTGGCAAAAACATTCAGTACTTC.

The chain is built from TRBV10-3 and TRBJ2-3; D tentatively reads TRBD1 or TRBD2 (6 bases each). The CDR3 covers 16 residues. V was shortened by 6 bases and J by 2 bases, with 18 bases between the two germline ends. Germline V lookup: CDR1 ENHRY, CDR2 SYGVKD. The CDR3 DNA reads as TGTGCCATCAGATTGGCGGGAAGGGGGGCCACAGATACGCAGTATTTT. Residues: CAIRLAGRGATDTQYF.

Only a few counts were recorded for this clonotype. Written as DNA, the CDR3 is TGTGCCAGCAGTAACCCGGGACAGGGTCAAGAGACCCAGTACTTC. It translates to CASSNPGQGQETQYF. The genes are TRBV25-1 and TRBJ2-5, with 9 bases aligning to TRBD1. Germline V gene lookup returns CDR1 MGHDK and CDR2 SYGVNS. V lost 5 bases and J lost 2; bases outside the gene matches: 6. The CDR3 has 15 residues.

This chain connects TRBV7-9 to TRBJ2-5; 7 nucleotides line up with TRBD1. The CDR3 contains 15 residues. V lost 5 bases and J lost 2; bases outside the gene matches: 8. CDR1 is SEHNR, CDR2 FQNEAQ, per germline (reference sequence). Here the CDR3 DNA reads TGTGCCAGCAGCCAAGGGACAGTCAAACAAGAGACCCAGTACTTC. This codes for CASSQGTVKQETQYF.

The chain carries TRBV6-1 and TRBJ1-5, with D perhaps TRBD1 (5 bases). V dropped 2 bases and J dropped 7 bases, with 12 bases sitting between them. Germline CDR1 MNHNS, CDR2 SASEGT. CDR3 length equals 14 residues. CDR3 region: CASSESGSYQPQHF. CDR3 sequence (DNA): TGTGCCAGCAGTGAATCAGGGTCATACCAGCCCCAGCATTTT.

The CDR3 spells CASSTYRGSMNTEAFF. CDR3 DNA sequence: TGTGCCAGCAGCACCTACAGGGGGAGTATGAACACTGAAGCTTTCTTT. V usage is TRBV5-4 and J usage is TRBJ1-1; 8 nucleotides match TRBD1. The J segment lost 0 bases and the V segment lost 4 bases, leaving 8 bases of the junction unmatched. Germline CDR1 reads SGHNT; CDR2 reads YYREEE (reference sequence). CDR3 size: 16 residues.

This rearrangement joins TRBV6-1 to TRBJ2-7, with unresolved D. Trimming stripped 7 bases from V and 5 bases from J, with 18 bases between. In germline, CDR1 is MNHNS, CDR2 SASEGT. This CDR3 region has 14 residues. The CDR3 DNA follows: TGTGCCAGCAAGGTGGTGGTTCTTGGACACGAGCAGTACTTC. Protein product: CASKVVVLGHEQYF.

This clonotype showed up just a few times. The chain combines TRBV20-1 with TRBJ1-6; D is unresolved. V shed 1 base and J shed 10 bases, with 8 bases lying between them. The germline gives CDR1 DFQATT, CDR2 SNEGSKA (reference sequence). The CDR3 covers 12 residues. CDR3 coding DNA: TGCAGTGCTAGAGGGACGGGGTCACCCCTCCACTTT. The encoded protein is CSARGTGSPLHF.

This chain links TRBV7-2 with TRBJ2-7, with D perhaps TRBD1 or TRBD2 (6 bases each). This CDR3 has 16 residues. Germline V gives CDR1 SGHTA, CDR2 FQGNSA. Trimming removed 8 bases at V and 0 bases at J, with 20 bases between. The CDR3 bases are TGTGCCAGCGCAAGAGGGGGAGGTCGCAGCTCCTACGAGCAGTACTTC. Its protein is CASARGGGRSSYEQYF.